One and the same sample provided the 15 T cell receptor beta chains below, sequenced in a study of STAT3 mutations in large granular lymphocyte leukemia. Study findings and constraints: At least one immunodominant TCR beta clonotype appeared in every T-cell large granular lymphocyte leukemia patient.

Profiled with immunoSEQ multiplex PCR; TCRdb holds only in-frame clones, not every one. In the table there are 10,000 to 15,000 clones, 88% of which are singletons. For these TCRs, the target antigens are not known. The sample taken for sequencing was PBMCs. These receptors came from a human donor with T large granular lymphocyte leukemia. Some clones in this sample may be carry-over from other donors' samples.

The chain has TRBV5-1 and TRBJ1-2; 7 nucleotides align to TRBD1. The ends lost 4 bases at V and 1 base at J; junction bases unmatched: 7. The length of the CDR3 is 15 residues. Looked up from germline, CDR1 is SGHRS and CDR2 is YFSETQ. Here the CDR3 DNA reads TGCGCCAGCAGCGATCCGGGACAGCATAACTATGGCTACACCTTC. As protein: CASSDPGQHNYGYTF.

This chain connects TRBV11-2 to TRBJ2-3; perhaps TRBD2 as D (6 bases). The CDR3 covers 15 residues. Germline V gives CDR1 SGHAT, CDR2 FQNNGV. With 0 bases removed from V and 5 bases from J, the gap between germline ends came to 12 bases. This chain's CDR3 is CASSLDPGVIDTQYF. The CDR3, as DNA: TGTGCCAGCAGCTTAGATCCGGGGGTCATAGATACGCAGTATTTT.

The rearrangement joins TRBV11-2 to TRBJ2-7; D gene ambiguous. Germline loops: CDR1 SGHAT, CDR2 FQNNGV. The CDR3 is made up of 11 amino acids. V was trimmed by 4 bases and J by 9 bases, leaving 10 bases between them. The CDR3 loop reads CASSSGPRQYF. In DNA form, the CDR3 reads TGTGCCAGCAGCTCGGGTCCGCGGCAGTACTTC. The whole variable domain, filled in from reference TRBV11-2 and TRBJ2-7, reads EAGVAQSPRYKIIEKRQSVAFWCNPISGHATLYWYQQILGQGPKLLIQFQNNGVVDDSQLPKDRFSAERLKGVDSTLKIQPAKLEDSAVYLCASSSGPRQYFGPGTRLTVT.

The rearrangement uses TRBV25-1 and TRBJ1-1; 8 bases are shared with TRBD1. The V and J ends lost 10 bases and 5 bases, in that order; junction bases with no gene match: 9. Germline V gene sequence: CDR1 MGHDK, CDR2 SYGVNS. The CDR3 length is 13 residues. CDR3 in DNA: TGTGCCACTGTCGACAGGGGTAGGACTGAAGCTTTCTTT. Its protein product is CATVDRGRTEAFF.

The chain employs TRBV5-1 and TRBJ1-1; D call uncertain. The CDR3 length is 13 residues. Germline CDR1 SGHRS, CDR2 YFSETQ. Deletions cut 0 bases from V and 4 bases from J, with 7 bases between. In nucleotides, the CDR3 is TGCGCCAGCAGCTTGGGCGGGAGCACTGAAGCTTTCTTT. It is translated as CASSLGGSTEAFF.

The V gene is TRBV7-2, the J gene TRBJ2-5, with D uncertain. Germline V lookup: CDR1 SGHTA, CDR2 FQGNSA. V lost 4 bases and J lost 5, with 11 bases in between. This CDR3 region has 13 residues. The CDR3 DNA follows: TGTGCCAGCAGCTGGCGTTCGCGGGAGACCCAGTACTTC. It yields the protein CASSWRSRETQYF.

The sample holds one count of this clone. V usage is TRBV5-1 and J usage is TRBJ1-1; D gene unclear. The CDR3 has 15 amino acids. Trimming left V 0 bases short and J 1 base short, with 10 bases between. Looked up from germline, CDR1 is SGHRS and CDR2 is YFSETQ. The CDR3 DNA is TGCGCCAGCAGCTTGGCCGGACCGCAGAACACTGAAGCTTTCTTT. Translation gives CASSLAGPQNTEAFF.

The chain is built from TRBV7-2 and TRBJ1-2; D not resolved. CDR1 and CDR2 (germline): SGHTA, FQGNSA. The CDR3 is 13 amino acids. The V end lost 5 bases, the J end lost 6 bases, and 13 bases lay between the germline ends. In nucleotides, the CDR3 is TGTGCCAGCAGCCGCGCACCCCCGAATGGCTACACCTTC. Translated: CASSRAPPNGYTF.

The V gene is TRBV11-2, the J gene TRBJ1-2; the D gene is possibly TRBD1 (5 bases). V lost 1 base to trimming and J lost 8 bases, with 11 bases between them. The CDR3 is 13 residues long. Germline CDR1 and CDR2: SGHAT and FQNNGV. The CDR3 DNA sequence: TGTGCCAGCAGCTTAGGGCCGGGGGACGGCTACACCTTC. Residues: CASSLGPGDGYTF.

The chain employs TRBV30 and TRBJ1-1; D is unclear. Trimming left V 3 bases short and J 4 bases short, with 12 bases between. Germline values: CDR1 GTSNPN, CDR2 SVGIG (reference sequence). The CDR3 is made up of 13 amino acids. The CDR3 bases are TGTGCCTGGAGCGGGCCCCCTCTCACTGAAGCTTTCTTT. Amino acids: CAWSGPPLTEAFF.

The sample holds one count of this clone. This chain connects TRBV5-5 to TRBJ2-1, with D possibly being TRBD2 (6 bases). Deletions cut 4 bases from V and 8 bases from J, with 19 bases between. CDR1 SGHKS and CDR2 YYEKEE come from the germline V gene (reference sequence). CDR3 size: 15 residues. For the CDR3, the DNA is TGTGCCAGCAGCCCCCGGAGGGAACAAGTGTATGAGCAGTTCTTC. Amino acid sequence: CASSPRREQVYEQFF.

This chain joins TRBV5-1 and TRBJ1-1; 8 bases are a match to TRBD1. Trimming removed 1 base from V and 1 base from J; junction bases left unmatched: 9. Germline CDR1 is SGHRS and CDR2 is YFSETQ. This CDR3 is 17 amino acids long. CDR3 in DNA: TGCGCCAGCAGCTTGCGGCCAGGGGGCGGCAGGAACACTGAAGCTTTCTTT. Residues: CASSLRPGGGRNTEAFF. Based on the CDR3 plus reference TRBV5-1 and TRBJ1-1, the full variable domain is KAGVTQTPRYLIKTRGQQVTLSCSPISGHRSVSWYQQTPGQGLQFLFEYFSETQRNKGNFPGRFSGRQFSNSRSEMNVSTLELGDSALYLCASSLRPGGGRNTEAFFGQGTRLTVV.

CDR3 sequence reads: CARGDRDYGYTF. The CDR3 nucleotides read TGTGCCAGAGGGGACAGGGACTATGGCTACACCTTC. The rearrangement uses TRBV2 and TRBJ1-2, with TRBD1 identical over 9 bases. The V gene end was trimmed by 9 bases and the J gene end by 3 bases; junction bases not matched to a gene: 2. The length of the CDR3 is 12 residues. Germline-derived CDR1 and CDR2 are SNHLY and FYNNEI.

This chain joins TRBV19 and TRBJ1-5; perhaps TRBD1 as D (5 bases). CDR1 and CDR2 (germline): LNHDA, SQIVND (reference sequence). Trimming shortened V by 7 bases and J by 5 bases, and 15 bases separated the two germline ends. CDR3 length: 14 amino acids. The CDR3 sequence: CASTPPGWYQPQHF. DNA for the CDR3: TGTGCCAGTACCCCCCCAGGGTGGTATCAGCCCCAGCATTTT.

The chain combines TRBV7-2 with TRBJ2-7; no clear D gene. CDR3 length equals 12 residues. The V gene's germline CDR1 is SGHTA and CDR2 FQGNSA. Trimming took 4 bases from V and 6 from J, leaving 10 bases between them. Here the CDR3 reads CASSSEHREQYF. Here the CDR3 DNA reads TGTGCCAGCAGCTCTGAACATCGCGAGCAGTACTTC.